This is a list of T cell receptor beta chains from one sample in a study of CD8+CD57+ T cells in acquired aplastic anemia. TCRdb used MiXCR to reprocess the reads, holding one entry per CDR3 protein. The table shows around 200,000 distinct CDR3 sequences, with around 50% occurring only once. Specimen: sorted CD4+, CD8+, or CD8+CD57+ T cells (not recorded which) from PBMCs. Every receptor here comes from a human donor with aplastic anemia. The CDR3 runs from the conserved cysteine through the conserved F or W. D genes are given only for firm matches. Size is stated for part of the rows, as once, few or many counts, or as a class when the clone is expanded.

clone_size	v_call	d_call	j_call	cdr3_aa	cdr3_nt
once	TRBV10-3	.	TRBJ1-1	CAISESYTGSRSKTEAFF	TGTGCCATCAGTGAGTCGTACACAGGGAGCAGGTCGAAGACTGAAGCTTTCTTT
.	TRBV10-3	TRBD1	TRBJ2-3	CAISEMPTGRTDTQYF	TGTGCCATCAGTGAAATGCCGACAGGGCGCACAGATACGCAGTATTTT
few	TRBV10-3	.	TRBJ2-7	CAIKATGPGKQYF	TGTGCCATCAAGGCGACAGGCCCGGGGAAGCAGTACTTC
.	TRBV2	.	TRBJ2-2	CASRGDIYANTGELFF	TGTGCCAGCAGAGGGGACATCTACGCGAACACCGGGGAGCTGTTTTTT
few	TRBV10-1	.	TRBJ1-3	CASSETQVSGNTVYF	TGCGCCAGCAGTGAGACGCAGGTCTCTGGAAACACCGTATATTTT
.	TRBV20-1	.	TRBJ1-5	CSARAANQPQHF	TGCAGTGCTAGAGCGGCGAATCAGCCCCAGCATTTT
.	TRBV10-3	.	TRBJ1-1	CASSASSNTEAFF	TGTGCCAGCAGTGCCAGCAGTAACACTGAAGCTTTCTTT
.	TRBV19	.	TRBJ2-7	CASSRQEVTPNEQYF	TGTGCCAGTAGTCGCCAGGAAGTGACCCCAAACGAGCAGTACTTC
.	TRBV29-1	TRBD2	TRBJ2-3	CSVESDSGGAQYF	TGCAGCGTTGAATCGGATAGCGGGGGGGCGCAGTATTTT
many	TRBV24-1	.	TRBJ2-1	CATRDRDEQFF	TGTGCCACCAGGGACCGGGATGAGCAGTTCTTC
.	TRBV29-1	.	TRBJ1-1	CSVEDGPGTEAFF	TGCAGCGTTGAAGATGGCCCGGGGACTGAAGCTTTCTTT
many	TRBV20-1	TRBD1	TRBJ2-2	CSARRQPGQTNTGELFF	TGCAGTGCTAGACGGCAGCCGGGACAGACAAACACCGGGGAGCTGTTTTTT
.	TRBV20-1	.	TRBJ1-2	CSAKGDSGQHYGYTF	TGCAGTGCAAAGGGAGACAGCGGGCAACACTATGGCTACACCTTC
few	TRBV29-1	TRBD1	TRBJ2-7	CSVDPGQGFEQYF	TGCAGCGTCGACCCGGGACAGGGGTTCGAGCAGTACTTC
many	TRBV19	.	TRBJ2-2	CASSQTGNTGELFF	TGTGCCAGTAGCCAGACAGGCAACACCGGGGAGCTGTTTTTT
few	TRBV2	TRBD1	TRBJ2-7	CASSALQGNSYEQYF	TGTGCCAGCAGTGCCCTACAGGGGAATTCCTACGAGCAGTACTTC
.	TRBV2	.	TRBJ2-7	CASSSPGSDSYEQYF	TGTGCCAGCAGCAGCCCCGGGTCCGACAGCTACGAGCAGTACTTC
.	TRBV19	.	TRBJ1-1	CASSTPRARGGTEAFF	TGTGCCAGTAGTACCCCCAGGGCCAGGGGAGGCACTGAAGCTTTCTTT
many	TRBV24-1	TRBD1	TRBJ1-5	CATSHGTGASNQPQHF	TGTGCCACCTCACACGGGACAGGGGCCTCCAATCAGCCCCAGCATTTT
.	TRBV28	.	TRBJ1-2	CASSSPAARGSNYGYTF	TGTGCCAGCAGTTCCCCCGCTGCACGCGGGTCAAACTATGGCTATACCTTC
.	TRBV21-1	.	TRBJ2-7	CASSTSNSLRTSGIGYEQYF	TGTGCCAGCAGCACTAGCAACAGCCTTAGGACTAGCGGGATTGGATACGAGCAGTACTTC
.	TRBV7-3	TRBD1	TRBJ1-1	CASSLKGDGYRGLNTEAFF	TGTGCCAGCAGCTTAAAAGGTGATGGGTACAGGGGACTGAACACTGAAGCTTTCTTT
many	TRBV15	.	TRBJ2-3	CATSRVLNSFRQGSTDTQYF	TGTGCCACCAGCAGAGTATTAAATTCGTTTCGGCAGGGGAGCACAGATACGCAGTATTTT
.	TRBV11-1	TRBD2	TRBJ2-1	CASSLGTSAPNEQFF	TGTGCCAGCAGCCTAGGGACTAGCGCTCCCAATGAGCAGTTCTTC